A single T cell receptor (beta chain) is shown here with its context. Antigen: not known. This record belongs to a study of persistence of HIV-infected CD4 T cells. In the study overall: Blood samples, up to about 180 mL, came from multiple time points, except two leukapheresis donors sampled once. A larger, less memory-rich fraction responded to anti-CD3/anti-CD28 beads than to antigen.

This nonspecific control used anti-CD3/anti-CD28 bead stimulation of CD4+ T cells. CD4+ T cells upregulating both CD40 ligand and CD69 were sorted as responding cells. The length of the CDR3 is 16 residues. Sequencing used immunoSEQ version 4 in survey mode. The table came from immunoSEQ multiplex PCR; TCRdb's copy has only in-frame clones and leaves some out. The sample has approximately 46,000 clones, more than 80% seen once; the top ten hold over 3%. Study-level findings and limits: TCRbeta richness was lower in CMV- and Gag-responding cells than in anti-CD3/anti-CD28-responding cells.

The clonotype was recovered from an adult woman with HIV who was CMV-seropositive. Sequenced here: CD4+ T cells sorted from PBMCs after approximately 20-hour stimulation, sampled from a patient who received antiretroviral therapy. V is TRBV21-1 and J is TRBJ2-7; the listed D gene, TRBD2, was not tested against the DNA. TRBV21-1 is recorded as a pseudogene. DNA for the CDR3: TGTGCCAGCAGCAAAGCTAGCGGGGGCCCCTCCTACGAGCAGTACTTC. Translating it yields CASSKASGGPSYEQYF.